Here is one TCR beta chain with its context. Its antigen is unknown. No qualities accompany the bases; no much larger clone lies one base away. The data are from a study of blood T cell repertoires in COVID-19 (dated by TCRdb to about 2020). Turning to the overall study: The collaborator samples originated in the United States, Italy and Spain and spanned the acute and convalescent phases of COVID-19. The dataset comprised deeply sampled blood TCRbeta repertoires from subjects exposed to, actively infected with, or recovered from COVID-19. Where HLA class I and class II types were available, the types were taken from metadata supplied by the sample provider, not from assay-based typing. A freely available public database, intended as a resource for researchers studying the immune response to SARS-CoV-2, is where the repertoires were released. The samples were drawn from two sources: the first 160 participants of the ongoing ImmuneRACE study, and fewer than 1,500 subjects contributed by 6 global collaborators. The prospective study material was composed of cDNA or gDNA derived from T cells, B-cell-depleted T cells, or PBMCs. Nearly every sample came with metadata listing a de-identified subject ID, COVID-19 status, age in years and sex.

CDR3 length: 13 amino acids, cysteine to phenylalanine. Only CDR3 DNA remains: 39 bases, in frame from the first base. The V and J ends are trimmed by 8 bases and 7 bases, leaving 15 bases between them. As encoded in the germline V gene, CDR1 is MNHEY while CDR2 is SVGAGI. What the work shows at the level of the full study, not this receptor alone: The quantity of clinical and demographic metadata differed by source and by participant and was supplied without curation.

The collaborating institutions used their own protocols to collect whole blood in K2EDTA tubes. Collaborator samples were shipped for TCRbeta analysis as frozen whole blood, isolated PBMCs, or DNA extracted from either sample type. TCRbeta CDR3 regions were amplified from genomic DNA using the immunoSEQ Assay, a bias-controlled multiplex PCR. Per the authors' processing: Within the assay, amplification of reference gene primers was used to estimate how many nucleated cells each sample contained. To quantify the absolute abundance of each unique TCRbeta CDR3 rearrangement, sequence reads were collapsed and filtered. For each sample, productive Simpson clonality was calculated by taking the square root of Simpson's diversity index across productive rearrangements. TCRdb's version of the immuneACCESS table is confined to in-frame rearrangements and falls short of the full clone set. An unresolved V gene accounts for under half of the shortfall where checked; the remainder is of unknown origin. The V and J calls and clone size come from that table; D and trimming were worked out from the DNA. The sample includes about 170,000 clones, with approximately 74% observed a single time. Of the sample, about 3% falls within the top ten clones.

The receptor comes from a woman older than 75 with acute or convalescent COVID-19. The chain links TRBV6-5 with TRBJ1-5; the best D guess is TRBD1, with 5 bases matching. The sample taken for sequencing was peripheral blood. The DNA sequence follows: TGTGCCAGCCTCAGGGAAGCTGGCCAGCCCCAGCATTTT. It is translated as CASLREAGQPQHF.